This T cell receptor beta chain came from a study of blood T cells in healthy people across ages. Study-wide context: Template switching recovered approximately one barcoded beta molecule for every two T cells.

With 6 bases removed from V and 6 bases from J, the gap between germline ends came to 11 bases. The CDR3 is made up of 12 amino acids. Using a J-beta primer mix together with a sample-barcoded 5' primer, a second PCR was run for roughly 7 to 12 cycles. TCRdb re-analysed the 5' RACE reads in MiXCR, keeping a single row per CDR3 protein. The sample consists of about 930,000 distinct CDR3 sequences, approximately 32% of them appearing once. These data were also reused for a study on T cells of mothers and their children. That report notes: The study sampled a few healthy Caucasian mothers and their six children.

The sequence derives from a woman aged 40 to 50 in good health. Sequencing input: blood. This chain connects TRBV12-3 or TRBV12-4 to TRBJ1-1; the D is unclear. The CDR3 protein is CASSPALAEAFF. CDR3 DNA: TGTGCCAGCAGCCCTGCCCTAGCTGAAGCTTTCTTT.